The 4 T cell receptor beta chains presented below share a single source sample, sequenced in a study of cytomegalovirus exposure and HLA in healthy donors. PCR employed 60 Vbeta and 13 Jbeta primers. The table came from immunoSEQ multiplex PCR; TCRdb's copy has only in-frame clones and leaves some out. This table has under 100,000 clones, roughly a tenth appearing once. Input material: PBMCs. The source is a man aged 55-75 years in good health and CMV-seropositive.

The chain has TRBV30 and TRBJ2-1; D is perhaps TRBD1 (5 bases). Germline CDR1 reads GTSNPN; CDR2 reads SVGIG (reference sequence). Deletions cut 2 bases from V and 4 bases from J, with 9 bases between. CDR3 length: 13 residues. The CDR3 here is CAWSQGLYNEQFF. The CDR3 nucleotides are TGTGCCTGGAGTCAGGGCCTTTACAATGAGCAGTTCTTC.

The DNA for the CDR3 is TGCGCCAGCAGCTTGGCTAGTGACACAGATACGCAGTATTTT. It encodes CASSLASDTDTQYF. The chain links TRBV5-1 to TRBJ2-3; D not resolved. Germline CDR1 and CDR2: SGHRS and YFSETQ. The length of the CDR3 is 14 residues. V shed 0 bases and J shed 2 bases, with 7 bases lying between them.

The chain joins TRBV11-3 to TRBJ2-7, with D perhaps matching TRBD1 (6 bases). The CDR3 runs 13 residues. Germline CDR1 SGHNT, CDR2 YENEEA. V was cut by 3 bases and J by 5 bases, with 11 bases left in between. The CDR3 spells CASSFNRVNEQYF. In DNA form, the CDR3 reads TGTGCCAGCAGCTTTAACAGGGTTAACGAGCAGTACTTC.

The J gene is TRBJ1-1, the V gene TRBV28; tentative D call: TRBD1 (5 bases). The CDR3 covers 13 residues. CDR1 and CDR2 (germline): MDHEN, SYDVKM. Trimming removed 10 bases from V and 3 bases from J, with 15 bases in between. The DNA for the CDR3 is TGTGCCACATATTGGGGGGGGGACACTGAAGCTTTCTTT. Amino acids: CATYWGGDTEAFF.